Below, 28 T cell receptor beta chains from the same sample are listed, as sequenced in a study of blood T cell repertoires in COVID-19. Sequencing was performed with immunoSEQ multiplex PCR; in TCRdb, only in-frame clones are kept and a portion is missing. The profile shows over 45,000 clones, about 76% of them singletons. Sequencing was carried out using peripheral blood. These receptors originate from a middle-aged man with active or convalescent COVID-19.

The genes are TRBV5-1 and TRBJ2-5, with 7 nucleotides matching TRBD1. The CDR3 covers 13 residues. Trimming cost V 3 bases and J 5 bases; bases outside gene matches: 4. Germline CDR1 SGHRS, CDR2 YFSETQ. CDR3 residues: CASSSTGRETQYF. DNA of the CDR3: TGCGCCAGCAGCTCGACAGGGCGGGAGACCCAGTACTTC.

The rearrangement joins TRBV27 to TRBJ2-1; 9 positions agree with TRBD2. The CDR3 is made up of 15 amino acids. CDR1 is MNHEY and CDR2 is SMNVEV in the germline V gene (reference sequence). The V segment lost 5 bases and the J segment 8 bases; nucleotides outside the gene matches: 10. CDR3 DNA: TGTGCCAGCAGTCCGGCGGTTAGCGGGAGAGATGAGCAGTTCTTC. It yields the protein CASSPAVSGRDEQFF.

This clone came up a few times. The chain combines TRBV29-1 with TRBJ1-1, with D tentatively TRBD1 (5 bases). This CDR3 spans 14 amino acids. Germline loops: CDR1 SQVTM, CDR2 ANQGSEA. Trimming left V 6 bases short and J 0 bases short, with 14 bases between. CDR3 in amino acids: CSVESGGVNTEAFF. The CDR3 region has the DNA TGCAGCGTCGAAAGTGGGGGGGTGAACACTGAAGCTTTCTTT. Full variable domain (outside the CDR3, taken from reference TRBV29-1 and TRBJ1-1): SAVISQKPSRDICQRGTSLTIQCQVDSQVTMMFWYRQQPGQSLTLIATANQGSEATYESGFVIDKFPISRPNLTFSTLTVSNMSPEDSSIYLCSVESGGVNTEAFFGQGTRLTVV.

The chain joins TRBV9 to TRBJ1-1; TRBD1 matches 10 bases. The J segment lost 11 bases and the V segment lost 4 bases, leaving 23 bases of the junction unmatched. The CDR3 sequence is 18 residues long. CDR1 is SGDLS and CDR2 is YYNGEE in the germline V gene. The CDR3 spells CASSYFPGTGDLFRQAFF. CDR3 bases: TGTGCCAGCAGCTATTTCCCCGGGACAGGGGATTTATTCCGTCAGGCTTTCTTT.

This chain links TRBV5-1 with TRBJ2-7; no clear D. Between the trimmed V and J ends, which lost 0 bases and 5 bases, there was a span of 12 bases. The germline gives CDR1 SGHRS, CDR2 YFSETQ. The CDR3 is made up of 14 amino acids. The DNA of the CDR3 is TGCGCCAGCAGCTTGGGCGGTACTACGAACGAGCAGTACTTC. It specifies CASSLGGTTNEQYF.

The CDR3 DNA reads as TGCGCCAGCAGCCGATTACCCTTCCAGGGGGCAACTGGGGCCAACGTCCTGACTTTC. It yields the protein CASSRLPFQGATGANVLTF. The gene calls are TRBV4-1 and TRBJ2-6, with 8 bases matching TRBD1. Germline CDR1 reads MGHRA; CDR2 reads YSYEKL. The junction had 13 bases not matched to a gene; V was cut back by 4 bases and J by 2 bases. The CDR3 extends over 19 amino acids.

This chain links TRBV30 with TRBJ2-7; D is unresolved. The CDR3 is 11 amino acids. From germline, CDR1 is GTSNPN and CDR2 SVGIG (reference sequence). With 7 bases removed from V and 0 bases from J, the gap between germline ends came to 7 bases. Here the CDR3 reads CASQVSYEQYF. CDR3 nucleotides: TGTGCCTCGCAGGTCTCCTACGAGCAGTACTTC.

This chain links TRBV5-1 with TRBJ2-5; 10 bases fit TRBD1. Trimming took 4 bases from V and 4 from J; bases not matched to a gene: 10. Germline CDR1 SGHRS, CDR2 YFSETQ. The length of the CDR3 is 16 residues. The CDR3 is CASSPSLGQGGETQYF. The CDR3 DNA is TGCGCCAGCAGCCCTTCCCTTGGACAGGGGGGAGAGACCCAGTACTTC.

The rearrangement uses TRBV10-3 and TRBJ1-4, with D hard to call. V lost 1 base and J 2 bases, leaving 5 bases between the germline ends. The CDR3 totals 14 residues. Germline CDR1 ENHRY, CDR2 SYGVKD. The CDR3 nucleotides are TGTGCCATCAGTGAGTTACAGACTAATGAAAAACTGTTTTTT. It is translated as CAISELQTNEKLFF.

The rearrangement joins TRBV7-3 to TRBJ1-6; 8 bases are shared with TRBD1. V was clipped by 5 bases and J by 9 bases; unmatched bases: 9. Germline lookup yields CDR1 SGHTA and CDR2 FQGTGA. The length of the CDR3 is 15 residues. In DNA, the CDR3 is TGTGCCAGCAGCGCCACAGGGGGGACAGTTTCACCCCTCCACTTT. Its translation is CASSATGGTVSPLHF.

J is TRBJ2-3 and V is TRBV7-8, with 16 bases that match TRBD2. Per the germline V gene, CDR1 is SGHVS and CDR2 is FQNEAQ. Trimming cost V 5 bases and J 6 bases; bases outside gene matches: 8. The CDR3 is made up of 17 amino acids. The CDR3 protein is CASSPGTSGRASDTQYF. CDR3 coding DNA: TGTGCCAGCAGCCCGGGGACTAGCGGGAGGGCATCGGATACGCAGTATTTT.

This chain links TRBV6-1 with TRBJ1-1; no reliable D call. The CDR3 extends over 12 amino acids. The germline V and J ends were trimmed by 3 bases and 8 bases, with 10 bases remaining between them. Germline loops: CDR1 MNHNS, CDR2 SASEGT. The CDR3 nucleotides read TGTGCCAGCAGTGAGCGTTTGCGAGAAGCTTTCTTT. This codes for CASSERLREAFF.

V gene TRBV5-4 combines with J gene TRBJ2-7, with 7 bases aligning to TRBD2. The V gene end was trimmed by 5 bases and the J gene end by 7 bases; junction bases not matched to a gene: 3. Germline V gene lookup returns CDR1 SGHNT and CDR2 YYREEE (reference sequence). The CDR3 sequence is 11 residues long. In nucleotides, the CDR3 is TGTGCCAGCAGGGCGGGGGAGGAGCAGTACTTC. This gives the protein CASRAGEEQYF.

This clone came up once. The chain uses TRBV6-5 and TRBJ2-7; D might be TRBD2 (7 bases). This CDR3 has 15 amino acids. Germline loops: CDR1 MNHEY, CDR2 SVGAGI. The V gene lost 0 bases and the J gene lost 2 bases, with 11 bases spanning the gap. The CDR3 reads CASSYSRRGPYEQYF. The CDR3 DNA follows: TGTGCCAGCAGTTACTCGAGGCGGGGGCCCTACGAGCAGTACTTC.

The chain has TRBV5-4 and TRBJ2-5, with 9 bases fitting TRBD1. This CDR3 has 15 residues. The germline V gene encodes CDR1 SGHNT and CDR2 YYREEE (reference sequence). J was trimmed by 5 bases and V by 4 bases; bases with no gene match: 9. The CDR3 DNA sequence: TGTGCCAGCAGCACCCCGACAGGGGGTTACGAGACCCAGTACTTC. Protein product: CASSTPTGGYETQYF.

As regards this clone: The junction does not match germline at one end; this may be a read error. The rearrangement uses TRBV5-6 and TRBJ2-3; TRBD2 aligns across 7 bases. Germline assignment: CDR1 SGHDT and CDR2 YYEEEE. The CDR3 contains 13 residues. The CDR3: CASSLVWTSVPIF. The CDR3 DNA reads TGTGCCAGCAGCTTGGTTTGGACTAGTGTCCCCATTTTT.

The V and J genes are TRBV19 and TRBJ2-3, with 8 bases that match TRBD2. CDR3 length: 15 amino acids. The J segment lost 6 bases and the V segment lost 4 bases, leaving 9 bases of the junction unmatched. Looked up from germline, CDR1 is LNHDA and CDR2 is SQIVND (reference sequence). The CDR3 nucleotides read TGTGCCAGTAGTACGTCCGGGACTAGGGGGGATACGCAGTATTTT. It translates to CASSTSGTRGDTQYF.

V and J are TRBV20-1 and TRBJ1-2, with a weak D call TRBD1 (6 bases). Trimming stripped 3 bases from V and 4 bases from J, with 12 bases between. The V gene's germline CDR1 is DFQATT and CDR2 SNEGSKA (reference sequence). The CDR3 totals 13 residues. The CDR3 DNA is TGCAGTGCTAGTAAAGACAGGAGCTATGGCTACACCTTC. This sequence encodes CSASKDRSYGYTF.

This clone has just a few counts. The V and J genes are TRBV5-1 and TRBJ1-2; perhaps TRBD1 as D (5 bases). The V gene lost 3 bases and the J gene lost 2 bases, with 8 bases spanning the gap. Germline V gene data show CDR1 as SGHRS and CDR2 as YFSETQ. The CDR3 is 13 residues long. CDR3 bases: TGCGCCAGCAGCTCAGGACAAAACTATGGCTACACCTTC. It codes for CASSSGQNYGYTF.

The chain carries TRBV5-1 and TRBJ1-3; D possibly corresponds to TRBD1 (6 bases). V was clipped by 4 bases and J by 0 bases, with 11 bases between them. From germline, CDR1 is SGHRS and CDR2 YFSETQ. This CDR3 is built from 15 residues. CDR3 sequence: CASSPSTGSGNTIYF. CDR3 bases: TGCGCCAGCAGCCCCTCGACAGGCTCTGGAAACACCATATATTTT.

V is TRBV7-3 and J is TRBJ2-2, with 7 bases lining up with TRBD1. Germline assignment: CDR1 SGHTA and CDR2 FQGTGA. The CDR3 consists of 13 residues. V shed 5 bases and J 4 bases; nucleotides not matched to a gene: 1. The CDR3 spells CASSRDSTGELFF. CDR3 DNA: TGTGCCAGCAGCCGGGACAGCACCGGGGAGCTGTTTTTT.

The chain recombines TRBV7-9 with TRBJ2-1; unclear D gene. CDR1 and CDR2 (germline): SEHNR, FQNEAQ (reference sequence). V was pared by 1 base and J by 6 bases, with 16 bases between. This CDR3 contains 16 residues. The CDR3 bases are TGTGCCAGCAGCTTAGGACCTTCCGGCGGATCCAATGAGCAGTTCTTC. Translation: CASSLGPSGGSNEQFF.

Relative to its sample, this clone is medium-sized. This chain joins TRBV5-4 and TRBJ2-7; 8 nucleotides align to TRBD1. V was pared by 5 bases and J by 0 bases, with 4 bases of the junction left unmatched. Germline CDR1 reads SGHNT; CDR2 reads YYREEE (reference sequence). This CDR3 region has 14 residues. CDR3 sequence: CASSTGTGSYEQYF. The CDR3 DNA sequence: TGTGCCAGCAGTACCGGGACAGGCTCCTACGAGCAGTACTTC.

The chain links TRBV19 to TRBJ2-1; 8 positions agree with TRBD2. Germline V gene data show CDR1 as LNHDA and CDR2 as SQIVND (reference sequence). The CDR3 loop spans 16 amino acids. Germline trimming cut 3 bases from V and 5 bases from J; bases unmatched to any gene: 9. The CDR3 here is CASSILEAGVHNEQFF. CDR3 nucleotide sequence: TGTGCCAGTAGTATCCTTGAAGCGGGAGTCCACAATGAGCAGTTCTTC.

This clone appeared a single time. The gene calls are TRBV7-6 and TRBJ2-7, with 9 bases identical to TRBD2. J was trimmed by 0 bases and V by 5 bases; bases with no gene match: 5. There are 15 residues in the CDR3. Germline V lookup: CDR1 SGHVS, CDR2 FNYEAQ. For the CDR3, the DNA is TGTGCCAGCAGCAAGAATAGCGGGAGCTCCTACGAGCAGTACTTC. The encoded protein is CASSKNSGSSYEQYF.

V gene TRBV5-4 combines with J gene TRBJ2-3; 7 bases align to TRBD2. The germline gives CDR1 SGHNT, CDR2 YYREEE (reference sequence). The CDR3 consists of 16 residues. The V and J ends lost 4 bases and 4 bases, in that order; junction bases with no gene match: 12. DNA of the CDR3: TGTGCCAGCAGCGTCGGACGGAGGGCGGGAGCAGATACGCAGTATTTT. Translation gives CASSVGRRAGADTQYF. The variable domain in full, completed from reference TRBV5-4 and TRBJ2-3, reads ETGVTQSPTHLIKTRGQQVTLRCSSQSGHNTVSWYQQALGQGPQFIFQYYREEENGRGNFPPRFSGLQFPNYSSELNVNALELDDSALYLCASSVGRRAGADTQYFGPGTRLTVL.

The chain links TRBV5-6 to TRBJ2-7; TRBD2 agrees at 10 bases. Germline V gene data show CDR1 as SGHDT and CDR2 as YYEEEE. The V gene end was trimmed by 7 bases and the J gene end by 6 bases; junction bases not matched to a gene: 7. The CDR3 loop spans 13 amino acids. The CDR3 region has the DNA TGTGCCAGCCAGGGACTAGCGTTCTCCGAGCAGTACTTC. It translates to CASQGLAFSEQYF. Full variable domain (outside the CDR3, taken from reference TRBV5-6 and TRBJ2-7): DAGVTQSPTHLIKTRGQQVTLRCSPKSGHDTVSWYQQALGQGPQFIFQYYEEEERQRGNFPDRFSGHQFPNYSSELNVNALLLGDSALYLCASQGLAFSEQYFGPGTRLTVT.

The chain recombines TRBV29-1 with TRBJ2-7, with TRBD1 identical over 8 bases. Germline V gene lookup returns CDR1 SQVTM and CDR2 ANQGSEA. This CDR3 contains 14 residues. With 7 bases clipped from V and 0 bases from J, the junction kept 8 bases outside the gene matches. CDR3 in DNA: TGCAGCGCCCTACGACAGGGGAGCTCCTACGAGCAGTACTTC. Translated: CSALRQGSSYEQYF.